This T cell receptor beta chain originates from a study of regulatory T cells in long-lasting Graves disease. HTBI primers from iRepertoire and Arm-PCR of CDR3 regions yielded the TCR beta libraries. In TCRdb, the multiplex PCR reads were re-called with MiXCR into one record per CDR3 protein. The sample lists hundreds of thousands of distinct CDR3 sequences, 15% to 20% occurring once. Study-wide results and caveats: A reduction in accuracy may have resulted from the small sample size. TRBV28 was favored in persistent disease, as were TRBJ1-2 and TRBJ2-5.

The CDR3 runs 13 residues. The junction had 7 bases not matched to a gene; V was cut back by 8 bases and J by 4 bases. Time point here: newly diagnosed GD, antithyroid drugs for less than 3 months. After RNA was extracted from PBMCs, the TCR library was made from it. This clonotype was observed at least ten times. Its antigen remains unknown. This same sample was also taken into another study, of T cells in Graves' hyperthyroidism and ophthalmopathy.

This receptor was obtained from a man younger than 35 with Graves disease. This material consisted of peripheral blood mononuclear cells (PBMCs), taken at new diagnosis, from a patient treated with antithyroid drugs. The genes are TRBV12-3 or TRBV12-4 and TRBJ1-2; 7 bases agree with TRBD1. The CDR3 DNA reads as TGTGCCAGCCGACAGGGTTCTAGCTATGGCTACACCTTC. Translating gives CASRQGSSYGYTF.